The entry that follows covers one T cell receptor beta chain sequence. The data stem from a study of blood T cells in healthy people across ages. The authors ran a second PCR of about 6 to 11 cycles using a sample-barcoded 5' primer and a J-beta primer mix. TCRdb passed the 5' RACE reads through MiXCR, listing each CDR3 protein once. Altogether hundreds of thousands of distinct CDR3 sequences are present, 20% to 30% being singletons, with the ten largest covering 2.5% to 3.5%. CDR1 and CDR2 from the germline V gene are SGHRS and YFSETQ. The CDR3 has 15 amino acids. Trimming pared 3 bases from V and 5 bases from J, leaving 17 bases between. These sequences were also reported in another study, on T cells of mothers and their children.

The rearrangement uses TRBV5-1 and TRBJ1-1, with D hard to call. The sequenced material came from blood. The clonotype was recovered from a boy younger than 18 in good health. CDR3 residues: CASSSLGEGGTEAFF. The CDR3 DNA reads TGCGCCAGCAGCTCTCTCGGGGAGGGAGGGACTGAAGCTTTCTTT.